The entry below describes one T cell receptor beta chain. As for time point: pre-treatment sample, taken before nivolumab and TIL therapy. The data stem from a study of TIL therapy for anti-PD-1-resistant metastatic lung cancer. Study information: Tumors were harvested before any PD-1/PD-L1 blockade.

This CDR3 has 15 residues. This was the immunoSEQ v3 assay. Libraries were sequenced to about 2 million read pairs (survey) or roughly 5-6.5 million (deep). Profiling relied on immunoSEQ multiplex PCR, and the TCRdb table lists in-frame clones only, not all of them. Of nearly 60,000 clones in the sample, around 70% were seen once. This TCR came from a person aged 25 to 80 with non-small cell lung cancer. Material: blood, obtained at baseline. The V and J genes are TRBV21-1 and TRBJ2-7. TRBV21-1 is noted as a pseudogene. The CDR3 region has the DNA TGTGCCAGCAGCAACGAAGAGGGGCGCCCTTACGAGCAGTACTTC. Translating gives CASSNEEGRPYEQYF.